This passage covers 23 T cell receptor beta chains from one sample sequenced in a study of blood T cell repertoires in COVID-19 (TCRdb year 2020). Library creation used the immunoSEQ multiplex PCR assay. Entries here come from immuneACCESS through TCRdb and include only in-frame sequences with V and J called. Some clones fail to appear in such tables; in the studies checked, an unresolved V gene covers under half of the shortfall, and the cause of the remainder is unknown. For this sample the table gives under 350,000 clones, of which about 89% were detected only once. Of the sample, approximately 4.6% falls within the top ten clones. Sequences were obtained from peripheral blood. The receptors shown here come from a man aged 40-50 years with acute or convalescent COVID-19.

The chain links TRBV5-1 to TRBJ2-3; D ambiguous. Trimming shortened V by 0 bases and J by 7 bases, and 9 bases separated the two germline ends. CDR1 and CDR2 from the germline V gene are SGHRS and YFSETQ. The CDR3 loop spans 13 amino acids. The CDR3 region is CASSLDGWNTQYF. Here the CDR3 DNA reads TGCGCCAGCAGCTTGGACGGGTGGAATACGCAGTATTTT.

V and J are TRBV5-5 and TRBJ1-2; 8 bases line up with TRBD1. Germline V gives CDR1 SGHKS, CDR2 YYEKEE (reference sequence). Germline trimming cut 3 bases from V and 3 bases from J; bases unmatched to any gene: 1. The CDR3 length is 13 residues. The CDR3 DNA reads as TGTGCCAGCAGCTCACAGGGGGACTATGGCTACACCTTC. This encodes CASSSQGDYGYTF. Drawing the rest from reference TRBV5-5 and TRBJ1-2, the complete variable domain is DAGVTQSPTHLIKTRGQQVTLRCSPISGHKSVSWYQQVLGQGPQFIFQYYEKEERGRGNFPDRFSARQFPNYSSELNVNALLLGDSALYLCASSSQGDYGYTFGSGTRLTVV.

CDR3 amino acids: CASTRTSGDSYNEQFF. CDR3 DNA sequence: TGTGCCAGCACCCGGACTAGCGGAGACTCCTACAATGAGCAGTTCTTC. This chain uses TRBV28 with TRBJ2-1; 10 nucleotides line up with TRBD2. The CDR3 length is 16 residues. Trimming at V came to 7 bases and at J to 0 bases, leaving 6 bases not matched to a gene. Germline V gives CDR1 MDHEN, CDR2 SYDVKM.

The sample holds a few counts of this clone. CDR3 bases: TGTGCCAGGGAAGACTCTTATGGCTACACCTTC. Translation: CAREDSYGYTF. The J gene is TRBJ1-2, the V gene TRBV2; D remains unclear. The CDR3 runs to 11 residues. Germline V lookup: CDR1 SNHLY, CDR2 FYNNEI. Trimming cost V 9 bases and J 5 bases, with 10 bases left between them.

The V call is TRBV19, the J call TRBJ2-3; 8 bases agree with TRBD1. The length of the CDR3 is 16 residues. The germline V gene encodes CDR1 LNHDA and CDR2 SQIVND (reference sequence). Germline trimming cut 0 bases from V and 1 base from J; bases unmatched to any gene: 3. The DNA of the CDR3 is TGTGCCAGTAGTATAGACAGGGGGCTCGGCACAGATACGCAGTATTTT. Residues: CASSIDRGLGTDTQYF. Drawing the rest from reference TRBV19 and TRBJ2-3, the complete variable domain is DGGITQSPKYLFRKEGQNVTLSCEQNLNHDAMYWYRQDPGQGLRLIYYSQIVNDFQKGDIAEGYSVSREKKESFPLTVTSAQKNPTAFYLCASSIDRGLGTDTQYFGPGTRLTVL.

The rearrangement links TRBV7-2 to TRBJ1-4; 8 bases map to TRBD1. The CDR3 is 15 amino acids. With V trimmed by 5 bases and J by 3 bases, 5 bases remained unmatched. Germline CDR1 SGHTA, CDR2 FQGNSA. CDR3 protein: CASSPRTGPNEKLFF. The CDR3 DNA follows: TGTGCCAGCAGCCCTAGGACAGGGCCTAATGAAAAACTGTTTTTT.

The rearrangement uses TRBV7-8 and TRBJ1-2; TRBD1 agrees at 10 bases. The V gene's germline CDR1 is SGHVS and CDR2 FQNEAQ. The V segment lost 5 bases and the J segment 8 bases; nucleotides outside the gene matches: 14. This CDR3 spans 16 amino acids. The CDR3 coding sequence is TGTGCCAGCAGCACCAGGACAGGGGGGCTGCTGAAGGGCTACACCTTC. It yields the protein CASSTRTGGLLKGYTF.

This clone was recorded only once. The V and J genes are TRBV5-4 and TRBJ2-1; D gene uncertain. The CDR3 loop spans 17 amino acids. V lost 0 bases, J lost 6 bases, and 19 bases lay in between. Germline CDR1 reads SGHNT; CDR2 reads YYREEE (reference sequence). CDR3 DNA sequence: TGTGCCAGCAGCTTGGGAGGATCCCTCGCCTACATCAATGAGCAGTTCTTC. Translation gives CASSLGGSLAYINEQFF.

The V gene is TRBV7-9, the J gene TRBJ2-7; D is unresolved. CDR3 size: 15 residues. The germline gives CDR1 SEHNR, CDR2 FQNEAQ (reference sequence). V was shortened by 6 bases and J by 1 base, with 16 bases between the two germline ends. The DNA of the CDR3 is TGTGCCAGCAGTAAAGATCTGGGCCTATCCTACGAGCAGTACTTC. Its protein product is CASSKDLGLSYEQYF.

The rearrangement uses TRBV7-9 and TRBJ2-7; 9 bases line up with TRBD1. Trimming took 4 bases from V and 6 from J; bases not matched to a gene: 4. Germline V gene sequence: CDR1 SEHNR, CDR2 FQNEAQ (reference sequence). The CDR3 totals 13 residues. The CDR3: CASSSQGASEQYF. The CDR3 bases are TGTGCCAGCAGCTCACAGGGGGCAAGCGAGCAGTACTTC.

V gene TRBV3-1 (or the pseudogene TRBV3-2) combines with J gene TRBJ1-5; possible D gene TRBD1, 5 bases. The CDR3 runs 14 residues. The germline V gene has CDR1 LGHDT and CDR2 YNNKEL (reference sequence). Trimming left V 3 bases short and J 8 bases short, with 14 bases between. The CDR3 DNA reads TGTGCCAGCAGCCACGGGGGGGAGGGGAAGCCCCAGCATTTT. Its translation is CASSHGGEGKPQHF.

This clone has a single count. The CDR3 here is CASSFAGPEMNTEAFF. DNA for the CDR3: TGCGCCAGCAGCTTCGCGGGGCCCGAAATGAACACTGAAGCTTTCTTT. V gene TRBV5-1 combines with J gene TRBJ1-1, with D tentatively TRBD1 (5 bases). Germline-derived CDR1 and CDR2 are SGHRS and YFSETQ. Trimming took off 2 bases at V and 0 bases at J, with 14 bases between the two ends. This CDR3 is 16 amino acids long.

The V and J genes are TRBV16 and TRBJ1-2; D uncertain. Looked up from germline, CDR1 is KGHSY and CDR2 is FQNENV. The CDR3 length is 13 residues. V was pared by 5 bases and J by 4 bases, with 11 bases between. The CDR3 region has the DNA TGTGCCAGCAGCTTCGGCGGCGTCTATGGCTACACCTTC. Translation gives CASSFGGVYGYTF.

The gene calls are TRBV7-2 and TRBJ1-6; TRBD1 might be the D (5 bases). The CDR3 extends over 14 amino acids. The germline V and J ends were trimmed by 1 base and 9 bases, with 10 bases remaining between them. Germline CDR1 reads SGHTA; CDR2 reads FQGNSA. CDR3 sequence: CASSLGQYSSPLHF. The CDR3 DNA reads as TGTGCCAGCAGCTTAGGACAGTACAGTTCACCCCTCCACTTT.

The chain carries TRBV10-3 and TRBJ1-2, with a tentative D call TRBD1 (5 bases). Trimming took off 10 bases at V and 1 base at J, with 13 bases between the two ends. Germline-derived CDR1 and CDR2 are ENHRY and SYGVKD. CDR3 length: 13 residues. The CDR3 coding sequence is TGTGCCACCAAGGACATAATTAACTATGGCTACACCTTC. It specifies CATKDIINYGYTF.

The genes are TRBV1 and TRBJ2-7; TRBD2 reflects the table's D call only, with no check against the DNA. TRBV1 is labeled a pseudogene. The CDR3 totals 16 residues. The chain's CDR3 is CTSSQGLDYPSYEQYF. In DNA, the CDR3 is TGCACCAGCAGCCAAGGGCTCGACTATCCCTCCTACGAGCAGTACTTC.

The V gene is TRBV29-1, the J gene TRBJ2-2; 11 positions match TRBD2. Trimming at V came to 6 bases and at J to 3 bases, leaving 3 bases not matched to a gene. CDR3 size: 14 residues. The germline CDR1 and CDR2 sequences are SQVTM and ANQGSEA. Here the CDR3 reads CSVRLAGYTGELFF. In DNA form, the CDR3 reads TGCAGCGTCCGACTAGCGGGGTACACCGGGGAGCTGTTTTTT.

The V and J genes are TRBV15 and TRBJ1-1; D remains ambiguous. V dropped 0 bases and J dropped 11 bases, with 7 bases sitting between them. In germline, CDR1 is LNHNV, CDR2 YYDKDF (reference sequence). The CDR3 is 11 amino acids. DNA of the CDR3: TGTGCCACCAGCAGAGATTCCCAGGCTTTCTTT. As protein: CATSRDSQAFF.

The chain employs TRBV7-2 and TRBJ2-1, with 11 nucleotides matching TRBD2. The CDR3 has 16 residues. Germline values: CDR1 SGHTA, CDR2 FQGNSA. V was pared by 1 base and J by 6 bases, with 5 bases of the junction left unmatched. CDR3 residues: CASSLVAGGPINEQFF. The CDR3 DNA reads TGTGCCAGCAGCTTAGTAGCGGGGGGGCCGATCAATGAGCAGTTCTTC.

This clone was observed a single time. The chain is built from TRBV10-3 and TRBJ1-2; D gene uncertain. V dropped 5 bases and J dropped 0 bases, with 7 bases sitting between them. There are 13 residues in the CDR3. Germline values: CDR1 ENHRY, CDR2 SYGVKD. CDR3 loop: CAISPQTNYGYTF. Here the CDR3 DNA reads TGTGCCATCAGTCCACAGACTAACTATGGCTACACCTTC.

The V call is TRBV4-2, the J call TRBJ1-3; 7 nucleotides line up with TRBD1. The CDR3 runs 16 residues. V trimming: 4 bases; J trimming: 3 bases; junction bases outside the gene matches: 9. CDR1 and CDR2 from the germline V gene are LGHNA and YNFKEQ. The CDR3 nucleotides are TGTGCCAGCAGCCGCCAAACCCAGGGGGTTGGAAACACCATATATTTT. This gives the protein CASSRQTQGVGNTIYF.

The gene calls are TRBV7-6 and TRBJ1-1, with D hard to call. The ends were cut back, 1 base at V and 0 bases at J, with 9 bases in the middle. The V gene's germline CDR1 is SGHVS and CDR2 FNYEAQ. The CDR3 length is 15 residues. Here the CDR3 reads CASSLEPSMNTEAFF. CDR3 bases: TGTGCCAGCAGCTTAGAACCTTCTATGAACACTGAAGCTTTCTTT.

This chain uses TRBV30 with TRBJ1-1; 10 bases are shared with TRBD1. This CDR3 spans 12 amino acids. The germline gives CDR1 GTSNPN, CDR2 SVGIG (reference sequence). Unmatched junction bases numbered 6, after V lost 4 bases and J lost 10 bases. CDR3 sequence reads: CAWIQGTGVAFF. For the CDR3, the DNA is TGTGCCTGGATTCAAGGGACAGGGGTAGCTTTCTTT. The entire variable domain, with the rest obtained from reference TRBV30 and TRBJ1-1, is as follows: SQTIHQWPATLVQPVGSPLSLECTVEGTSNPNLYWYRQAAGRGLQLLFYSVGIGQISSEVPQNLSASRPQDRQFILSSKKLLLSDSGFYLCAWIQGTGVAFFGQGTRLTVV.